Presented here are 23 T cell receptor beta chains from one specimen sequenced in a study of regulatory T cells in long-lasting Graves disease. Time point indicated: newly diagnosed GD, antithyroid drugs for less than 3 months. Extracted RNA from PBMCs served as the source of the TCR library. Construction of TCR beta libraries relied on iRepertoire HTBI primers and on Arm-PCR targeting CDR3 regions. TCRdb re-analysed the multiplex PCR reads in MiXCR, keeping a single row per CDR3 protein. This table has some 340,000 distinct CDR3 sequences, approximately 10% appearing once. This same sample was also part of a study on T cells in Graves' hyperthyroidism and ophthalmopathy.

The starting material was peripheral blood mononuclear cells (PBMCs), obtained at new diagnosis, from a patient treated with antithyroid drugs. These receptors were obtained from a woman aged 18-29 years with Graves disease.

This chain connects TRBV24-1 to TRBJ2-1; possible D gene TRBD1, 6 bases. V lost 4 bases to trimming and J lost 0 bases, with 15 bases between them. Germline V CDR1 and CDR2: KGHDR, SFDVKD. The CDR3 runs to 17 residues. The CDR3 region has the DNA TGTGCCACCAGTGACGATTTAACAGGGAGCTCCTACAATGAGCAGTTCTTC. Protein sequence: CATSDDLTGSSYNEQFF.

The rearrangement uses TRBV27 and TRBJ2-1; D gene ambiguous. The CDR3 loop spans 14 amino acids. V was cut by 4 bases and J by 9 bases, with 16 bases left in between. CDR1 is MNHEY and CDR2 is SMNVEV in the germline V gene (reference sequence). The CDR3 spells CASSSTSESVEQFF. For the CDR3, the DNA is TGTGCCAGCAGTTCGACCTCGGAGTCAGTTGAGCAGTTCTTC.

This clonotype was observed many times. The rearrangement uses TRBV5-1 and TRBJ2-5; 7 nucleotides agree with TRBD1. Germline trimming cut 4 bases from V and 3 bases from J; bases unmatched to any gene: 3. The CDR3 runs to 13 residues. Germline CDR1 is SGHRS and CDR2 is YFSETQ. CDR3 amino acids: CASSTTGEETQYF. CDR3 bases: TGCGCCAGCAGCACTACAGGGGAAGAGACCCAGTACTTC.

V and J are TRBV15 and TRBJ2-7; D is perhaps TRBD1 or TRBD2 (5 bases each). Germline lookup yields CDR1 LNHNV and CDR2 YYDKDF (reference sequence). There are 13 residues in the CDR3. V gave up 5 bases and J gave up 9 bases, with 17 bases separating them. CDR3 protein: CATSHRDDPGQYF. In DNA form, the CDR3 reads TGTGCCACCAGCCATCGGGACGACCCGGGGCAGTACTTC. The variable domain in full, completed from reference TRBV15 and TRBJ2-7, reads DAMVIQNPRYQVTQFGKPVTLSCSQTLNHNVMYWYQQKSSQAPKLLFHYYDKDFNNEADTPDNFQSRRPNTSFCFLDIRSPGLGDTAMYLCATSHRDDPGQYFGPGTRLTVT.

The chain employs TRBV6-5 and TRBJ2-1; D may be TRBD1 or TRBD2 (5 bases each). The germline V gene has CDR1 MNHEY and CDR2 SVGAGI. Trimming removed 1 base at V and 4 bases at J, with 14 bases between. The CDR3 is made up of 16 amino acids. This chain's CDR3 is CASSYWDGSLYNEQFF. The CDR3 DNA is TGTGCCAGCAGTTACTGGGACGGATCCTTGTACAATGAGCAGTTCTTC.

This clonotype appeared many times. The chain uses TRBV3-1 and TRBJ1-4, with D possibly being TRBD1 (6 bases). Trimming took 2 bases from V and 11 from J, leaving 15 bases between them. CDR1 is LGHDT and CDR2 is YNNKEL in the germline V gene (reference sequence). The CDR3 totals 14 residues. The CDR3 DNA follows: TGTGCCAGCAGCCAATCGGACGGAGGGGGTAAACTGTTTTTT. The encoded protein is CASSQSDGGGKLFF.

This clonotype was picked up a small number of times. The J gene is TRBJ2-7, the V gene TRBV16; TRBD1 matches 8 bases. Per the germline V gene, CDR1 is KGHSY and CDR2 is FQNENV. The CDR3 loop spans 14 amino acids. V was pared by 1 base and J by 6 bases, with 5 bases of the junction left unmatched. DNA for the CDR3: TGTGCCAGCAGCCAATTCAGGGGGCTGGGCGAGCAGTACTTC. This translates into CASSQFRGLGEQYF.

The genes are TRBV3-1 and TRBJ1-2; D gene uncertain. Germline V lookup: CDR1 LGHDT, CDR2 YNNKEL (reference sequence). The CDR3 is 15 residues long. Trimming took off 0 bases at V and 3 bases at J, with 11 bases between the two ends. The CDR3, as DNA: TGTGCCAGCAGCCAAGAAGGCGGGGTGGACTATGGCTACACCTTC. It is translated as CASSQEGGVDYGYTF.

This clonotype was detected only a few times. The chain couples TRBV6-1 to TRBJ2-1, with 8 bases fitting TRBD1. The CDR3 spans 15 residues. The junction had 14 bases not matched to a gene; V was cut back by 7 bases and J by 9 bases. Per the germline V gene, CDR1 is MNHNS and CDR2 is SASEGT. The DNA for the CDR3 is TGTGCCAGCACCACCGGGACAGGACGGGTTAGTGAGCAGTTCTTC. Amino acids: CASTTGTGRVSEQFF.

This clonotype turned up a few times. The chain is built from TRBV12-5 and TRBJ2-1; 9 bases are a match to TRBD1. Trimming removed 0 bases from V and 6 bases from J; junction bases left unmatched: 12. The CDR3 totals 18 residues. The germline V gene encodes CDR1 LGHNT and CDR2 FRNRAP. In DNA form, the CDR3 reads TGTGCTAGTGGTTTGGTACCCCCCGGGACAGGGAGGAGCAATGAGCAGTTCTTC. Encoded protein: CASGLVPPGTGRSNEQFF.

A remark on this clonotype: It may be a read error: a sequence one base away is much more abundant. The chain employs TRBV7-2 and TRBJ2-5; D is uncertain. This CDR3 has 14 amino acids. V was trimmed by 2 bases and J by 5 bases, leaving 12 bases between them. Germline V CDR1 and CDR2: SGHTA, FQGNSA. The CDR3 here is CASSLTLSPETQYF. The CDR3 DNA reads TGTGCCAGCAGCTTAACATTAAGCCCGGAGACCCAGTACTTC.

The table lists this clonotype with many counts. The chain employs TRBV6-2 or TRBV6-3 and TRBJ1-5, with D possibly being TRBD1 (6 bases). Germline V gene data show CDR1 as MNHEY and CDR2 as SVGEGT. Trimming removed 2 bases at V and 2 bases at J, with 13 bases between. This CDR3 is 16 amino acids long. The CDR3 sequence: CASSYRTGSGNQPQHF. DNA for the CDR3: TGTGCCAGCAGTTACCGCACAGGGAGCGGCAATCAGCCCCAGCATTTT.

This clonotype was counted between two and nine times. This chain connects TRBV3-1 to TRBJ1-5; D remains ambiguous. Trimming took 0 bases from V and 4 from J, leaving 10 bases between them. This CDR3 is built from 15 residues. Germline values: CDR1 LGHDT, CDR2 YNNKEL (reference sequence). The CDR3 bases are TGTGCCAGCAGCCAAGATGGACTGATGAATCAGCCCCAGCATTTT. This codes for CASSQDGLMNQPQHF.

With regard to this clonotype: Only one base separates this from a far larger clonotype, so it likely reflects a read error. V usage is TRBV7-9 and J usage is TRBJ2-7; tentatively, D is TRBD2 (5 bases). Germline V lookup: CDR1 SEHNR, CDR2 FQNEAQ (reference sequence). The CDR3 extends over 15 amino acids. The CDR3 sequence: CASTPGRVGSYKQYF. The CDR3 bases are TGTGCCAGCACCCCGGGAAGGGTCGGGTCCTACAAGCAGTACTTC.

This chain connects TRBV6-2 or TRBV6-3 to TRBJ2-7; no clear D. Trimming took 8 bases from V and 4 from J, leaving 9 bases between them. The CDR3 contains 11 residues. Germline CDR1 MNHEY, CDR2 SVGEGT. CDR3 loop: CASGRIYEQYV. In DNA, the CDR3 is TGTGCCAGCGGCCGAATTTACGAGCAGTACGTC.

In this sample, this clonotype turned up many times. The J gene is TRBJ1-5, the V gene TRBV18; a possible D gene is TRBD1 (6 bases). Deletions cut 3 bases from V and 0 bases from J, with 12 bases between. Germline CDR1 is KGHSH and CDR2 is LQKENI. This CDR3 contains 16 residues. CDR3 residues: CASSPTGTVSNQPQHF. The CDR3 region has the DNA TGTGCCAGCTCACCCACAGGGACTGTTAGCAATCAGCCCCAGCATTTT.

At least ten counts were recorded for this clonotype. The chain has TRBV3-1 and TRBJ1-5; tentatively, D is TRBD1 (5 bases). This CDR3 is built from 17 residues. CDR1 and CDR2 from the germline V gene are LGHDT and YNNKEL (reference sequence). The V gene lost 3 bases and the J gene lost 4 bases, with 19 bases spanning the gap. This CDR3 reads CASSHSLGDFRNQPQHF. The CDR3 DNA reads TGTGCCAGCAGCCACTCCTTGGGGGACTTTCGAAATCAGCCCCAGCATTTT.

This clonotype showed up many times. The chain employs TRBV7-2 and TRBJ1-4; 10 nucleotides align to TRBD1. Trimming removed 5 bases from V and 5 bases from J; junction bases left unmatched: 5. There are 15 residues in the CDR3. Germline CDR1 is SGHTA and CDR2 is FQGNSA. CDR3 sequence reads: CASSRDRGTNEKLFF. In DNA, the CDR3 is TGTGCCAGCAGCAGGGACAGGGGTACCAATGAAAAACTGTTTTTT.

V and J are TRBV20-1 and TRBJ1-2; D remains unclear. CDR1 and CDR2 from the germline V gene are DFQATT and SNEGSKA (reference sequence). The CDR3 runs to 11 residues. Trimming shortened V by 2 bases and J by 6 bases, and 7 bases separated the two germline ends. The CDR3 DNA is TGCAGTGCTAGACCTCCCCATGGCTACACCTTC. Amino acid sequence: CSARPPHGYTF.

This clonotype was recorded many times. The gene calls are TRBV7-2 and TRBJ2-5, with D unclear. Trimming pared 1 base from V and 7 bases from J, leaving 7 bases between. The CDR3 is 12 amino acids. CDR1 SGHTA and CDR2 FQGNSA come from the germline V gene. The CDR3 reads CASSLDHSTQYF. In DNA, the CDR3 is TGTGCCAGCAGCTTAGACCATTCGACCCAGTACTTC.

The J gene is TRBJ1-1, the V gene TRBV30; tentatively, D is TRBD1 (5 bases). Germline-derived CDR1 and CDR2 are GTSNPN and SVGIG (reference sequence). The CDR3 loop spans 13 amino acids. Between the trimmed V and J ends, which lost 2 bases and 0 bases, there was a span of 7 bases. The CDR3 loop reads CAWSIGVNTEAFF. In DNA form, the CDR3 reads TGTGCCTGGAGTATAGGGGTGAACACTGAAGCTTTCTTT.

The CDR3, as DNA: TGTGCCACCAATGACCAGGGGGACACCGGGGAGCTGTTTTTT. Amino acids: CATNDQGDTGELFF. This chain uses TRBV27 with TRBJ2-2; TRBD1 matches 7 bases. Trimming at V came to 10 bases and at J to 3 bases, leaving 8 bases not matched to a gene. CDR3 length: 14 residues. From germline, CDR1 is MNHEY and CDR2 SMNVEV (reference sequence).

The chain joins TRBV7-8 to TRBJ2-3; D gene ambiguous. Germline values: CDR1 SGHVS, CDR2 FQNEAQ. V was cut by 1 base and J by 7 bases, with 12 bases left in between. This CDR3 contains 14 residues. The CDR3 loop reads CASSLEDRWNTQYF. The CDR3 DNA follows: TGTGCCAGCAGCTTAGAAGACCGATGGAATACGCAGTATTTT.